This TCR beta chain emerged from a study of control samples from healthy donors and cancer patients. The CDR3 is made up of 15 amino acids. Unmatched junction bases numbered 3, after V lost 2 bases and J lost 4 bases. Germline CDR1 reads SGHTA; CDR2 reads FQGNSA. Sequenced by immunoSEQ multiplex PCR; TCRdb stores in-frame clones only, minus some. The sample yields around 100,000 clones, about nine tenths seen once. Sequences were obtained from blood. The TCR was taken from a human donor in good health. The donor label of this sample is uncertain. The genes are TRBV7-2 and TRBJ2-5; TRBD2 aligns across 11 bases. The CDR3 nucleotides are TGTGCCAGCAGCTTACTAGCGGGGGGTGGAGAGACCCAGTACTTC. This codes for CASSLLAGGGETQYF. The full variable domain, its missing parts supplied by reference TRBV7-2 and TRBJ2-5, is GAGVSQSPSNKVTEKGKDVELRCDPISGHTALYWYRQSLGQGLEFLIYFQGNSAPDKSGLPSDRFSAERTGGSVSTLTIQRTQQEDSAVYLCASSLLAGGGETQYFGPGTRLLVL.